This T cell receptor beta chain appears in the sequencing data of a study of early T cells in non-severe SARS-CoV-2 infection (dated by TCRdb to about 2021). About the study as a whole: Bulk RNA from unsorted whole blood was used for TCR sequencing, so alpha and beta chains could not be paired.

The library was made by 5' RACE. TCRdb shows the sequencer as NextSeq 500. The TCR library protocol attached unique molecular identifiers to individual cDNA molecules to correct for sequencing error and PCR bias. Both TCR alpha and beta chains were sequenced, and tight co-correlation was observed between alpha and beta sequence abundances in each sample. The original pipeline was this. Decombinator V4 was used to annotate TCR sequences for V gene, J gene and CDR3. Expanded TCRs were defined as changing significantly between any two time points under a Poisson model with p below 0.0001. TCR abundances were normalised to the total number of TCRs sequenced per sample and expressed as counts per million. TRAV1-2 paired with TRAJ12, TRAJ20 or TRAJ33 defined MAIT TCRs, while TRAV10 paired with TRAJ18 defined iNKT TCRs. A search of VDJdb, accessed on 1 November 2021, was run for TCRs annotated to CMV, EBV and SARS-CoV-2, with TCRs annotated for multiple antigens excluded. The public reads were reanalyzed by TCRdb: fastp trimming at Q25, MiXCR alignment, in-frame beta chains only. Each entry is one CDR3 protein sequence, shown with its most common DNA and genes. It is TCRdb's table, rather than the study itself, that gives the V and J calls and clone size. This sample lists tens of thousands of distinct CDR3 sequences; 3% to 4% were detected once. The leading ten clones occupy about 2.9% of the sample.

A case-control design nested within a healthcare worker cohort in London, UK, was used, with weekly nasopharyngeal swab PCR tests and blood sampling performed. Healthcare workers were enrolled in the week of the UK lockdown, from 23 to 31 March 2020, and were followed every week for up to 16 weeks. This clonotype was counted a few times. Its binding antigen is unknown. No qualities accompany the bases; no much larger clone lies one base away. Here is what the overall study found, with its caveats: VDJdb matching was skewed toward anti-spike CD8 responses and likely underestimated virus-specific expansions by missing private and CD4 specificities.

Trimming costs V 5 bases and J 0 bases, and their ends lie 8 bases apart. From the cysteine up to the phenylalanine, the CDR3 has a length of 14 residues. The kept DNA is CDR3 alone, 42 bases in frame from the first base. The germline V gene encodes CDR1 SGHAT and CDR2 FQNNGV. The material sequenced was whole blood. The chain couples TRBV11-2 to TRBJ1-3; the D gene assignment is ambiguous. The receptor was isolated from an adult who was a healthcare worker with PCR-confirmed SARS-CoV-2 infection or an uninfected control (not recorded which). The bases are TGTGCCAGCAGCATGACGGGCTCTGGAAACACCATATATTTT. Its protein reads: CASSMTGSGNTIYF.